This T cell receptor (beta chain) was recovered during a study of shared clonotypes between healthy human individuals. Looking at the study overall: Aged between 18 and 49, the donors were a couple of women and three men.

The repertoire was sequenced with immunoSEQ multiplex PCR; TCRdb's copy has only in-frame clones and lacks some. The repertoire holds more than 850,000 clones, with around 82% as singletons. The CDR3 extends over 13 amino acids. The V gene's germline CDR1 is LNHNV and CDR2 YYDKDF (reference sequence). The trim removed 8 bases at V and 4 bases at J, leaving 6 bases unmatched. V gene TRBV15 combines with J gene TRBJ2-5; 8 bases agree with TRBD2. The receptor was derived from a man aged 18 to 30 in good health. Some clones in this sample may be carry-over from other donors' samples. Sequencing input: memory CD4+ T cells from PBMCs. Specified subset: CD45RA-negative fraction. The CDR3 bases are TGTGCCACCCGGGCGGGGGGCGGAGAGACCCAGTACTTC. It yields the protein CATRAGGGETQYF.